These 32 T cell receptor beta chains were all obtained from the same sample, sequenced in a study of blood T cell repertoires in COVID-19. This table comes from immunoSEQ multiplex PCR, and its TCRdb copy is limited to in-frame clones, with some not included. The sample holds more than 250,000 clones, about 86% seen once. Sequences were obtained from peripheral blood. These receptor sequences come from a woman aged 50 to 60 with acute or convalescent COVID-19.

This chain uses TRBV30 with TRBJ2-3; 12 nucleotides line up with TRBD2. The ends lost 8 bases at V and 5 bases at J; junction bases unmatched: 8. This CDR3 region has 14 residues. Germline loops: CDR1 GTSNPN, CDR2 SVGIG (reference sequence). The CDR3 region is CARSSGRAVDTQYF. As DNA, the CDR3 is TGTGCCCGATCTAGCGGGAGGGCCGTAGATACGCAGTATTTT. Full variable domain (remainder filled in from reference TRBV30 and TRBJ2-3): SQTIHQWPATLVQPVGSPLSLECTVEGTSNPNLYWYRQAAGRGLQLLFYSVGIGQISSEVPQNLSASRPQDRQFILSSKKLLLSDSGFYLCARSSGRAVDTQYFGPGTRLTVL.

V and J are TRBV27 and TRBJ1-2, with TRBD1 matching over 8 bases. Germline CDR1 reads MNHEY; CDR2 reads SMNVEV (reference sequence). The CDR3 is 13 residues long. V was pared by 6 bases and J by 6 bases, with 6 bases of the junction left unmatched. CDR3 sequence (DNA): TGTGCCAGCAGCTCAGGGGGCGCGCATGGCTACACCTTC. The encoded protein is CASSSGGAHGYTF.

The chain has TRBV7-9 and TRBJ2-5; 10 nucleotides match TRBD1. CDR3 size: 15 residues. With 5 bases clipped from V and 3 bases from J, the junction kept 6 bases outside the gene matches. In germline, CDR1 is SEHNR, CDR2 FQNEAQ (reference sequence). CDR3: CASSRTGTGEETQYF. CDR3 coding DNA: TGTGCCAGCAGCCGAACCGGGACAGGGGAAGAGACCCAGTACTTC. The full variable domain, with the rest looked up from reference TRBV7-9 and TRBJ2-5, is DTGVSQNPRHKITKRGQNVTFRCDPISEHNRLYWYRQTLGQGPEFLTYFQNEAQLEKSRLLSDRFSAERPKGSFSTLEIQRTEQGDSAMYLCASSRTGTGEETQYFGPGTRLLVL.

V and J are TRBV3-1 (or the pseudogene TRBV3-2) and TRBJ2-3, with 10 bases matching TRBD2. CDR1 and CDR2 (germline): LGHDT, YNNKEL (reference sequence). V lost 1 base, J lost 4 bases, and 8 bases stayed unmatched. This CDR3 is 17 amino acids long. The CDR3 DNA is TGTGCCAGCAGCCAAGGGAGGAGCGGGGGGGCCCCAGATACGCAGTATTTT. Translating it yields CASSQGRSGGAPDTQYF.

The gene calls are TRBV18 and TRBJ2-3; TRBD2 agrees at 8 bases. Per the germline V gene, CDR1 is KGHSH and CDR2 is LQKENI. This CDR3 has 15 amino acids. The J segment lost 2 bases and the V segment lost 1 base, leaving 2 bases of the junction unmatched. The CDR3 protein is CASSPLSGVTDTQYF. The CDR3 DNA follows: TGTGCCAGCTCACCACTTAGCGGGGTCACAGATACGCAGTATTTT.

The chain links TRBV5-4 to TRBJ2-3; 12 nucleotides align to TRBD1. In germline, CDR1 is SGHNT, CDR2 YYREEE (reference sequence). This CDR3 spans 16 amino acids. With V trimmed by 4 bases and J by 2 bases, 5 bases remained unmatched. The CDR3 sequence is CASSGGQGAYTDTQYF. The DNA of the CDR3 is TGTGCCAGCAGCGGGGGACAGGGGGCCTACACAGATACGCAGTATTTT. Looking up the rest from reference TRBV5-4 and TRBJ2-3 gives the full variable domain: ETGVTQSPTHLIKTRGQQVTLRCSSQSGHNTVSWYQQALGQGPQFIFQYYREEENGRGNFPPRFSGLQFPNYSSELNVNALELDDSALYLCASSGGQGAYTDTQYFGPGTRLTVL.

Comment on this clone: A much larger clone is a single base away; this may be a read error. The chain links TRBV2 to TRBJ1-1; maybe TRBD1 (5 bases). The V gene lost 3 bases and the J gene lost 3 bases, with 5 bases spanning the gap. CDR1 and CDR2 from the germline V gene are SNHLY and FYNNEI. The CDR3 consists of 12 residues. This CDR3 is CASSDRDTEAFF. CDR3 DNA: TGTGCCAGCAGTGACAGGGACACTGAAGCTTTCTTT.

The chain joins TRBV7-9 to TRBJ2-2; TRBD2 agrees at 12 bases. V lost 5 bases and J lost 4; bases outside the gene matches: 2. The CDR3 spans 15 residues. The V gene's germline CDR1 is SEHNR and CDR2 FQNEAQ (reference sequence). CDR3 amino acids: CASSPLAGGTGELFF. The CDR3 DNA reads as TGTGCCAGCAGCCCACTAGCGGGAGGCACCGGGGAGCTGTTTTTT.

V usage is TRBV4-1 and J usage is TRBJ2-5; 10 bases line up with TRBD2. V was clipped by 7 bases and J by 7 bases; unmatched bases: 15. Germline V gene lookup returns CDR1 MGHRA and CDR2 YSYEKL. The CDR3 contains 16 residues. This chain's CDR3 is CASKGLAVSQSGTQYF. For the CDR3, the DNA is TGCGCCAGCAAAGGACTAGCGGTATCTCAGAGTGGGACCCAGTACTTC.

V usage is TRBV19 and J usage is TRBJ1-6; 10 positions agree with TRBD1. V lost 5 bases, J lost 14 bases, and 12 bases stayed unmatched. CDR3 size: 15 residues. Germline V CDR1 and CDR2: LNHDA, SQIVND (reference sequence). The DNA of the CDR3 is TGTGCCAGTAGTGAAGAAGGGACAGGGGACTGGGCCCTCCACTTT. Its protein is CASSEEGTGDWALHF. The whole variable domain, remainder taken from reference TRBV19 and TRBJ1-6, is DGGITQSPKYLFRKEGQNVTLSCEQNLNHDAMYWYRQDPGQGLRLIYYSQIVNDFQKGDIAEGYSVSREKKESFPLTVTSAQKNPTAFYLCASSEEGTGDWALHFGNGTRLTVT.

This clone was counted a single time. Additional DNA sequences in this sample encode the identical CDR3. The genes are TRBV10-3 and TRBJ2-6, with D maybe TRBD1 (5 bases). V was clipped by 10 bases and J by 0 bases, with 7 bases between them. CDR3 size: 13 residues. Germline-derived CDR1 and CDR2 are ENHRY and SYGVKD. CDR3 in DNA: TGTGCCACCACAGGCTCTGGGGCCAACGTCCTGACTTTC. It encodes CATTGSGANVLTF.

With respect to this clone: The same CDR3 is also encoded by other DNA sequences in this sample. The chain employs TRBV27 and TRBJ1-3; D is possibly TRBD1 (5 bases). Germline loops: CDR1 MNHEY, CDR2 SMNVEV (reference sequence). The CDR3 totals 15 residues. Trimming pared 0 bases from V and 3 bases from J, leaving 9 bases between. Here the CDR3 reads CASSLSGALGNTIYF. DNA of the CDR3: TGTGCCAGCAGTTTATCAGGGGCGCTTGGAAACACCATATATTTT.

The chain carries TRBV6-5 and TRBJ2-7; TRBD1 matches 9 bases. Germline CDR1 MNHEY, CDR2 SVGAGI. The CDR3 has 15 residues. J gave up 6 bases and V 6 bases, and 12 bases lay outside the gene matches. Written as DNA, the CDR3 is TGTGCCAGCAGCAAGCTCGGGACAGGGAATCCCGAGCAGTACGTC. Its translation: CASSKLGTGNPEQYV.

This chain joins TRBV6-1 and TRBJ2-7; TRBD2 agrees at 13 bases. V lost 5 bases and J lost 3; bases outside the gene matches: 1. The CDR3 runs 14 residues. The germline CDR1 and CDR2 sequences are MNHNS and SASEGT. The CDR3 here is CASSWTSGSYEQYF. In DNA form, the CDR3 reads TGTGCCAGCAGTTGGACTAGCGGGAGCTACGAGCAGTACTTC.

The chain uses TRBV19 and TRBJ2-1; 9 bases are a match to TRBD2. Losses at the gene ends were 3 bases for V and 7 bases for J; bases not matched to a gene: 7. This CDR3 is 15 amino acids long. Germline CDR1 LNHDA, CDR2 SQIVND (reference sequence). CDR3 residues: CASSIAVAGVNEQFF. The CDR3 DNA reads as TGTGCCAGTAGTATCGCGGTAGCGGGAGTAAATGAGCAGTTCTTC. Based on the CDR3 plus reference TRBV19 and TRBJ2-1, the full variable domain is DGGITQSPKYLFRKEGQNVTLSCEQNLNHDAMYWYRQDPGQGLRLIYYSQIVNDFQKGDIAEGYSVSREKKESFPLTVTSAQKNPTAFYLCASSIAVAGVNEQFFGPGTRLTVL.

This chain links TRBV19 with TRBJ2-3; 9 positions agree with TRBD2. The junction had 5 bases not matched to a gene; V was cut back by 3 bases and J by 4 bases. Per the germline V gene, CDR1 is LNHDA and CDR2 is SQIVND (reference sequence). There are 15 residues in the CDR3. The CDR3 sequence: CASSMAGGVADTQYF. In DNA form, the CDR3 reads TGTGCCAGTAGTATGGCGGGAGGGGTCGCAGATACGCAGTATTTT.

V usage is TRBV30 and J usage is TRBJ1-3, with a weak D call TRBD1 (6 bases). Germline V gene lookup returns CDR1 GTSNPN and CDR2 SVGIG (reference sequence). This CDR3 region has 15 residues. Deletions cut 2 bases from V and 0 bases from J, with 11 bases between. CDR3 amino acids: CAWSPTGLSGNTIYF. The CDR3 bases are TGTGCCTGGAGTCCTACAGGGCTCTCTGGAAACACCATATATTTT.

This chain joins TRBV6-4 and TRBJ1-2; 8 bases fit TRBD1. The junction had 9 bases not matched to a gene; V was cut back by 5 bases and J by 7 bases. From germline, CDR1 is MRHNA and CDR2 SNTAGT. This CDR3 is 14 amino acids long. This CDR3 is CASSLDRGLLGYTF. CDR3 DNA sequence: TGTGCCAGCAGTCTCGACAGGGGACTTCTTGGCTACACCTTC.

This clone came up once. The chain employs TRBV6-5 and TRBJ1-2, with TRBD1 matching 7 bases. CDR1 and CDR2 (germline): MNHEY, SVGAGI. With 6 bases clipped from V and 4 bases from J, the junction kept 8 bases outside the gene matches. CDR3 length: 14 residues. The CDR3 loop reads CASSRGQQPYGYTF. CDR3 nucleotides: TGTGCCAGCAGCCGGGGACAGCAACCCTATGGCTACACCTTC.

The chain couples TRBV4-1 to TRBJ1-3; TRBD1 might be the D (5 bases). Germline V gene sequence: CDR1 MGHRA, CDR2 YSYEKL. The CDR3 totals 15 residues. With 2 bases removed from V and 4 bases from J, the gap between germline ends came to 12 bases. Written as DNA, the CDR3 is TGCGCCAGCAGCCAAATCCAGGGCGAAGGAAACACCATATATTTT. It specifies CASSQIQGEGNTIYF.

The rearrangement links TRBV7-9 to TRBJ1-4, with D possibly TRBD1 on 5 matching bases. Germline CDR1 and CDR2: SEHNR and FQNEAQ (reference sequence). Trimming left V 5 bases short and J 8 bases short, with 21 bases between. The CDR3 is made up of 16 amino acids. The CDR3 DNA reads as TGTGCCAGCAGCCCTATGGGGATAGGGGAAGGAGAAAAACTGTTTTTT. This gives the protein CASSPMGIGEGEKLFF. Based on the CDR3 plus reference TRBV7-9 and TRBJ1-4, the full variable domain is DTGVSQNPRHKITKRGQNVTFRCDPISEHNRLYWYRQTLGQGPEFLTYFQNEAQLEKSRLLSDRFSAERPKGSFSTLEIQRTEQGDSAMYLCASSPMGIGEGEKLFFGSGTQLSVL.

The J gene is TRBJ1-2, the V gene TRBV11-2, with 7 bases matching TRBD1. The CDR3 sequence is 17 residues long. CDR1 and CDR2 from the germline V gene are SGHAT and FQNNGV. J gave up 5 bases and V 4 bases, and 16 bases lay outside the gene matches. CDR3 bases: TGTGCCAGCAGCTCCTTTCCTCCGGCAGGGGGGAAGTATGGCTACACCTTC. This codes for CASSSFPPAGGKYGYTF.

The CDR3: CASSDFLQSNQPQHF. For the CDR3, the DNA is TGTGCCAGCAGTGATTTTCTACAGAGCAATCAGCCCCAGCATTTT. The chain uses TRBV6-1 and TRBJ1-5; D unclear. Germline V gives CDR1 MNHNS, CDR2 SASEGT. The CDR3 length is 15 residues. V lost 3 bases and J 1 base, leaving 10 bases between the germline ends.

J is TRBJ2-3 and V is TRBV24-1; possibly TRBD2 for D (5 bases). The V end was cut by 3 bases, the J end by 1 base, with 16 bases between. This CDR3 spans 17 amino acids. The V gene's germline CDR1 is KGHDR and CDR2 SFDVKD. CDR3: CATSDTTDFPRTDTQYF. CDR3 bases: TGTGCCACCAGTGATACCACGGACTTTCCCCGCACAGATACGCAGTATTTT.

This clone turned up a few times. The V and J genes are TRBV2 and TRBJ2-2, with a weak D call TRBD2 (5 bases). CDR1 and CDR2 from the germline V gene are SNHLY and FYNNEI. V was pared by 5 bases and J by 5 bases, with 15 bases between. This CDR3 has 15 amino acids. The CDR3: CASSYEGVGTGELFF. The CDR3 nucleotides are TGTGCCAGCAGTTACGAGGGAGTTGGAACCGGGGAGCTGTTTTTT.

The CDR3 loop is CATSDSTSGNNNEQFF. CDR3 DNA: TGTGCCACCAGTGATTCCACTAGCGGGAACAACAATGAGCAGTTCTTC. The V and J genes are TRBV24-1 and TRBJ2-1; 10 positions agree with TRBD2. Per germline, CDR1 KGHDR and CDR2 SFDVKD. V lost 2 bases, J lost 5 bases, and 5 bases stayed unmatched. CDR3 length equals 16 residues.

The genes are TRBV11-2 and TRBJ1-1; D gene unclear. In germline, CDR1 is SGHAT, CDR2 FQNNGV. CDR3 length: 14 residues. V lost 2 bases to trimming and J lost 5 bases, with 12 bases between them. In DNA form, the CDR3 reads TGTGCCAGCAGCTTAACCCGGGGATCGACTGAAGCTTTCTTT. It is translated as CASSLTRGSTEAFF.

CDR3 residues: CAWRDRGSTEAFF. CDR3 nucleotides: TGTGCCTGGAGGGACAGGGGATCCACTGAAGCTTTCTTT. This rearrangement joins TRBV30 to TRBJ1-1, with 9 bases matching TRBD1. The CDR3 contains 13 residues. Germline V gene sequence: CDR1 GTSNPN, CDR2 SVGIG (reference sequence). Trimming removed 3 bases from V and 4 bases from J; junction bases left unmatched: 3.

V gene TRBV30 combines with J gene TRBJ1-2; maybe TRBD1 (5 bases). Germline CDR1 GTSNPN, CDR2 SVGIG (reference sequence). CDR3 length equals 11 residues. The V and J ends lost 5 bases and 9 bases respectively, with 13 bases between them. This chain's CDR3 is CAWSPGLSYTF. CDR3 nucleotides: TGTGCCTGGTCCCCAGGGCTCAGCTACACCTTC.

This clone was seen more than once but under ten times. The genes are TRBV11-2 and TRBJ2-5; 13 nucleotides match TRBD2. From germline, CDR1 is SGHAT and CDR2 FQNNGV. Losses at the gene ends were 0 bases for V and 5 bases for J; bases not matched to a gene: 9. The CDR3 is 18 amino acids. The CDR3 spells CASSLDRTSGGRHETQYF. The CDR3 coding sequence is TGTGCCAGCAGCTTAGATCGGACTAGCGGGGGCCGTCATGAGACCCAGTACTTC.

The chain links TRBV5-1 to TRBJ2-3; TRBD1 matches 9 bases. The CDR3 has 15 amino acids. V shed 3 bases and J 3 bases; nucleotides not matched to a gene: 5. Germline V gene data show CDR1 as SGHRS and CDR2 as YFSETQ. CDR3 nucleotides: TGCGCCAGCAGCTCGGGCGGACAGGGGACAGATACGCAGTATTTT. The encoded protein is CASSSGGQGTDTQYF.

The chain employs TRBV12-5 and TRBJ2-7, with 10 nucleotides matching TRBD1. The CDR3 has 17 amino acids. CDR1 is LGHNT, CDR2 FRNRAP, per germline. With 6 bases clipped from V and 6 bases from J, the junction kept 17 bases outside the gene matches. DNA of the CDR3: TGTGCTAGTGGGCCGGGCCCCCGGGACAGGGGCCCCCTCGAGCAGTACTTC. Its protein is CASGPGPRDRGPLEQYF.